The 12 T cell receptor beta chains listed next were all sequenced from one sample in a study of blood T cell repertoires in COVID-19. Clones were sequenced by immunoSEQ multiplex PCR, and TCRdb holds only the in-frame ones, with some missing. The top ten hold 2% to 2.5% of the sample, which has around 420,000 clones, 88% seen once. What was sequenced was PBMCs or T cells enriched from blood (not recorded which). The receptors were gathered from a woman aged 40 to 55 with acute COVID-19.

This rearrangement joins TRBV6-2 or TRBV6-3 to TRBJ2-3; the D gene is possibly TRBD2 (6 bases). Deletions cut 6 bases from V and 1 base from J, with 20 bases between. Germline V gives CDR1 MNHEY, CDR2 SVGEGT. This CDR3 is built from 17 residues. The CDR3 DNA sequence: TGTGCCAGCAGCCCTAGGGCGGGACTGAAACGCACAGATACGCAGTATTTT. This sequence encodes CASSPRAGLKRTDTQYF.

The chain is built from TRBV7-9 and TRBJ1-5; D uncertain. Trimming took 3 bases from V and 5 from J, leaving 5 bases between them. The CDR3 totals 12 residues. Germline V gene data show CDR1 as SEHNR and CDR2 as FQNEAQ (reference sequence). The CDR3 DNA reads TGTGCCAGCAGCTTGAGTTATCAGCCCCAGCATTTT. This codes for CASSLSYQPQHF.

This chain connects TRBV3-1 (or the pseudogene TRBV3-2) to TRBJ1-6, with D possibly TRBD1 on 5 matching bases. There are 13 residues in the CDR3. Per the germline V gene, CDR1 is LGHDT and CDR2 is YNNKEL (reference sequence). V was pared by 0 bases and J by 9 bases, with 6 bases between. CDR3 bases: TGTGCCAGCAGCCAAGACAGGGTTTCACCCCTCCACTTT. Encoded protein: CASSQDRVSPLHF.

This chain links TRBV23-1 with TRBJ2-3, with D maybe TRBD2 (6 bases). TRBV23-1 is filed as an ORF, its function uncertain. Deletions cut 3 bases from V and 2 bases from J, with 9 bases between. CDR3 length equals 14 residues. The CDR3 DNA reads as TGCGCCAGCAGTCAGGGAGGCCCCACAGATACGCAGTATTTT. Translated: CASSQGGPTDTQYF.

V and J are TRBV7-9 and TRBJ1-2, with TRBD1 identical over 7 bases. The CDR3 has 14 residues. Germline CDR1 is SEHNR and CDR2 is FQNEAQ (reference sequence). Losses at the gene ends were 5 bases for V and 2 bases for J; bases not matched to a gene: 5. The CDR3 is CASSTTGPNYGYTF. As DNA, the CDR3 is TGTGCCAGCAGCACGACAGGGCCGAACTATGGCTACACCTTC.

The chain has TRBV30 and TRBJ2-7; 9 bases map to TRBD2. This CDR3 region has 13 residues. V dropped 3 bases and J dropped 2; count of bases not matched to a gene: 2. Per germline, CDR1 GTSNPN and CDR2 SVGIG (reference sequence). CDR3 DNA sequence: TGTGCCTGGAGGCGGGGGGGCCCCTACGAGCAGTACTTC. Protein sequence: CAWRRGGPYEQYF.

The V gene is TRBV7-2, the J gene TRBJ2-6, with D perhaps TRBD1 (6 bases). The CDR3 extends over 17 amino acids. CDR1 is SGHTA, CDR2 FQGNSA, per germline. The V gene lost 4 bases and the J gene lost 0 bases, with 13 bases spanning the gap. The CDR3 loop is CASSSPLGGSGANVLTF. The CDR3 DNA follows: TGTGCCAGCAGCTCCCCCCTAGGGGGCTCTGGGGCCAACGTCCTGACTTTC.

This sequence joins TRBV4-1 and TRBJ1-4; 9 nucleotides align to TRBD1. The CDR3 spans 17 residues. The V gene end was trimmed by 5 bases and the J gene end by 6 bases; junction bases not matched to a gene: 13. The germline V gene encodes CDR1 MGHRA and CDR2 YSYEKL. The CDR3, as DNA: TGCGCCAGCAGCTCACCGGGACAGGGTGCATGGGATGAAAAACTGTTTTTT. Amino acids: CASSSPGQGAWDEKLFF.

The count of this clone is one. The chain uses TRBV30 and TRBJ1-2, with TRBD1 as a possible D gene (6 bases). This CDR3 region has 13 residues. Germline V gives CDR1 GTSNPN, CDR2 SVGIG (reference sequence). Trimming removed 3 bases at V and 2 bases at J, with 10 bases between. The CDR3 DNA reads TGTGCCTGGAGAAGGACAGCCAACTATGGCTACACCTTC. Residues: CAWRRTANYGYTF. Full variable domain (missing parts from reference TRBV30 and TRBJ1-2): SQTIHQWPATLVQPVGSPLSLECTVEGTSNPNLYWYRQAAGRGLQLLFYSVGIGQISSEVPQNLSASRPQDRQFILSSKKLLLSDSGFYLCAWRRTANYGYTFGSGTRLTVV.

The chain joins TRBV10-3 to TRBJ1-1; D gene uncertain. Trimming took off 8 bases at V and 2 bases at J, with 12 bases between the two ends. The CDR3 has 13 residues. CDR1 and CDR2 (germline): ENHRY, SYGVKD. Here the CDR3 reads CAISEAPNTEAFF. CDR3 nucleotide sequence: TGTGCCATCTCAGAGGCCCCAAACACTGAAGCTTTCTTT.

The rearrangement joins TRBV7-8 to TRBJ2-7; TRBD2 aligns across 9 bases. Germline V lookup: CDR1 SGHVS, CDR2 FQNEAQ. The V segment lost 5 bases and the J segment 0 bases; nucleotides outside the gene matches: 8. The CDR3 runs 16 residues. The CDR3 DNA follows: TGTGCCAGCAGCCCTCAGACTAGCGGTGACTCCTACGAGCAGTACTTC. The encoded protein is CASSPQTSGDSYEQYF. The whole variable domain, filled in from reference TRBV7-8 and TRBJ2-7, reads GAGVSQSPRYKVAKRGQDVALRCDPISGHVSLFWYQQALGQGPEFLTYFQNEAQLDKSGLPSDRFFAERPEGSVSTLKIQRTQQEDSAVYLCASSPQTSGDSYEQYFGPGTRLTVT.

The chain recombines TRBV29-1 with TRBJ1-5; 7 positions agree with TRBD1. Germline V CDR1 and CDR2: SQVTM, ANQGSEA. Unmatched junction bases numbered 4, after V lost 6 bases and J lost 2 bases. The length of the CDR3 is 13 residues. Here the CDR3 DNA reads TGCAGCGTCGATACAGGGGGCAATCAGCCCCAGCATTTT. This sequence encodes CSVDTGGNQPQHF.